The T cell receptor (beta chain) described here comes from a study of blood T cell repertoires in COVID-19. Study as a whole: Acute and convalescent COVID-19 samples came from the United States, Italy and Spain.

Only in-frame clones appear in the TCRdb table, and some are missing; sequencing was by immunoSEQ multiplex PCR. The table includes some 400,000 clones, approximately 92% detected once. This CDR3 is 15 amino acids long. Losses at the gene ends were 0 bases for V and 0 bases for J; bases not matched to a gene: 3. The V gene's germline CDR1 is SGHRS and CDR2 YFSETQ. The chain uses TRBV5-1 and TRBJ2-7, with TRBD2 identical over 7 bases. The specimen was PBMCs or T cells enriched from blood (not recorded which). This TCR derives from a man aged 25 to 40 who had recovered from COVID-19. CDR3 coding DNA: TGCGCCAGCAGCTTGGTTGGCGGGAGCTCCTACGAGCAGTACTTC. It is translated as CASSLVGGSSYEQYF.